This TCR beta chain was identified during a study of T cells in Graves' hyperthyroidism and ophthalmopathy. Study-wide points: Among thyroid clonotypes expanded above 0.001, most also appeared in blood.

In the case of this clonotype: Its antigen is not known.

TCR beta CDR3 region amplification was performed from RNA transcripts. A first-round RT-PCR of the TCR CDR3 used the HTBI primer set. TCRdb processed the multiplex PCR reads anew with MiXCR; each CDR3 protein has one entry. This sample has about 290,000 distinct CDR3 sequences, with roughly 13% found just once. The CDR3 extends over 15 amino acids. Germline lookup yields CDR1 SQVTM and CDR2 ANQGSEA. Trimming took off 4 bases at V and 0 bases at J, with 15 bases between the two ends. This chain uses TRBV29-1 with TRBJ1-1; D perhaps matches TRBD1 (5 bases). Specimen: blood. The TCR was taken from a woman between 35 and 50 years old with Graves' hyperthyroidism. Here the CDR3 DNA reads TGCAGCGTTGGCCCAGGGTGGGGCATGAACACTGAAGCTTTCTTT. Its translation: CSVGPGWGMNTEAFF.